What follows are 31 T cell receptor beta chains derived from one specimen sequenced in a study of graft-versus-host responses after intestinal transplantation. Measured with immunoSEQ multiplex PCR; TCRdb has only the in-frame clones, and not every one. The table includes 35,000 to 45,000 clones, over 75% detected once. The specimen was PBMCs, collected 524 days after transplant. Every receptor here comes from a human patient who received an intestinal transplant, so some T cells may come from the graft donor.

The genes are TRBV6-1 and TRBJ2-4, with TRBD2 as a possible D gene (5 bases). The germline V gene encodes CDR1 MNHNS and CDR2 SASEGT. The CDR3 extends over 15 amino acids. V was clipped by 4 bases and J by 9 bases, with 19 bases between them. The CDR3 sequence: CASSAEALAVAIQYF. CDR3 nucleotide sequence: TGTGCCAGCAGTGCAGAGGCGCTAGCTGTCGCCATTCAGTACTTC.

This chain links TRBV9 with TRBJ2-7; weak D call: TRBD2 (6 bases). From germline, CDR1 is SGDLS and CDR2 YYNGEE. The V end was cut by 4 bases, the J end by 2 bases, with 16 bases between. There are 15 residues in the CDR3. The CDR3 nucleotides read TGTGCCAGCAGCCCCCAGGGCGGGGTTCCCTACGAGCAGTACTTC. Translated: CASSPQGGVPYEQYF.

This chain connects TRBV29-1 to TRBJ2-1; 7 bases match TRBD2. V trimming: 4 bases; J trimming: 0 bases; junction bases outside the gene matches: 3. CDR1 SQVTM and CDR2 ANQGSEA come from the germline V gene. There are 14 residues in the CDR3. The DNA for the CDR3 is TGCAGCGTTGTGAGCGGGACCTCCTACAATGAGCAGTTCTTC. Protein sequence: CSVVSGTSYNEQFF.

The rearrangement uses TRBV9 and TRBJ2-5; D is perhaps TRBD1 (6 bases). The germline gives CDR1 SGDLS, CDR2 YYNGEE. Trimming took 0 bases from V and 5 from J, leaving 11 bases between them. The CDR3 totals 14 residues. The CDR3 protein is CASSVEGDWETQYF. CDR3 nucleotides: TGTGCCAGCAGCGTAGAGGGGGATTGGGAGACCCAGTACTTC.

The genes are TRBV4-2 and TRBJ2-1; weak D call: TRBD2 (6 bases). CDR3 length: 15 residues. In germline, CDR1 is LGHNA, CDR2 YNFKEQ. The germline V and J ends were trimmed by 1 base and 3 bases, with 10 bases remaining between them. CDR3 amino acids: CASSQGLAFYNEQFF. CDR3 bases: TGTGCCAGCAGCCAAGGGCTAGCGTTCTACAATGAGCAGTTCTTC.

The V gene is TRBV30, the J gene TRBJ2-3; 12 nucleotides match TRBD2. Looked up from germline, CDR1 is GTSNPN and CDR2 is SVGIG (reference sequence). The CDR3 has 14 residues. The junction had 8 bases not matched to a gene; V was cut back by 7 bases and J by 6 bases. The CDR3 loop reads CALRLAGGSDTQYF. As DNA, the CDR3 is TGTGCCTTGAGGCTAGCGGGAGGGTCGGATACGCAGTATTTT.

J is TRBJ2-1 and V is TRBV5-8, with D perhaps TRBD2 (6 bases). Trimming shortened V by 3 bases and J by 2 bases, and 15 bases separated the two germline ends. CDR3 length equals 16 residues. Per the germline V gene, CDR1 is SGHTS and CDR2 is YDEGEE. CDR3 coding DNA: TGTGCCAGCAGCTGGGGGGACGTTACCGCCTACAATGAGCAGTTCTTC. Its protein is CASSWGDVTAYNEQFF.

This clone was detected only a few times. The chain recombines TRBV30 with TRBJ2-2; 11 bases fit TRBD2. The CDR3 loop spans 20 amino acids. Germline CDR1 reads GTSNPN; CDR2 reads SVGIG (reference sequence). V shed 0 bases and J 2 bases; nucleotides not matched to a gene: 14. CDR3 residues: CAWSVLPTSGRFRNTGELFF. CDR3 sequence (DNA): TGTGCCTGGAGTGTACTCCCCACTAGCGGGAGATTTCGAAACACCGGGGAGCTGTTTTTT.

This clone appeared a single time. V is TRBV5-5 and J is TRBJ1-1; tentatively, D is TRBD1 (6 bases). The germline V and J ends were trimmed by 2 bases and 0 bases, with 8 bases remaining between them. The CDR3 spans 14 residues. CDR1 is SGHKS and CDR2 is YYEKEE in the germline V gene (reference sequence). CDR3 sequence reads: CASSLDRMNTEAFF. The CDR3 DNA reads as TGTGCCAGCAGCTTAGACAGGATGAACACTGAAGCTTTCTTT. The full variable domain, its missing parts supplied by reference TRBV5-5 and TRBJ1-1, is DAGVTQSPTHLIKTRGQQVTLRCSPISGHKSVSWYQQVLGQGPQFIFQYYEKEERGRGNFPDRFSARQFPNYSSELNVNALLLGDSALYLCASSLDRMNTEAFFGQGTRLTVV.

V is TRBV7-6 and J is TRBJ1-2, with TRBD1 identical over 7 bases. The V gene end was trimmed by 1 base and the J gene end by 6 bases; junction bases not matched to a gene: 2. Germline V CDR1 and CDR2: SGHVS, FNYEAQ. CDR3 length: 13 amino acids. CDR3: CASSLGRGDGYTF. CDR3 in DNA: TGTGCCAGCAGCTTAGGCAGGGGGGATGGCTACACCTTC.

CDR3 in amino acids: CAWSVTDYNEQFF. The CDR3 DNA is TGTGCCTGGAGTGTAACGGATTACAATGAGCAGTTCTTC. The chain combines TRBV30 with TRBJ2-1; no definite D call. V was trimmed by 0 bases and J by 4 bases, leaving 7 bases between them. There are 13 residues in the CDR3. The germline V gene has CDR1 GTSNPN and CDR2 SVGIG (reference sequence).

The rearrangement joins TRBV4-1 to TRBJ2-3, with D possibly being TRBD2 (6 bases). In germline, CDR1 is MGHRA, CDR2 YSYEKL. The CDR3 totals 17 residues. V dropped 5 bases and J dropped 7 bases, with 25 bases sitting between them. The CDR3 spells CASSSLPSASSGNTQYF. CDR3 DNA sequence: TGCGCCAGCAGCTCCCTGCCTAGCGCCTCCTCAGGGAATACGCAGTATTTT.

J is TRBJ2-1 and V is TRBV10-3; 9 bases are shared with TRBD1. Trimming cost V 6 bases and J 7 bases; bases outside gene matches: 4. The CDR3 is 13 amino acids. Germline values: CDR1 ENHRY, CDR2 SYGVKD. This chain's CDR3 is CAIRGTGYNEQFF. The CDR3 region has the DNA TGTGCCATCAGGGGGACAGGGTATAATGAGCAGTTCTTC.

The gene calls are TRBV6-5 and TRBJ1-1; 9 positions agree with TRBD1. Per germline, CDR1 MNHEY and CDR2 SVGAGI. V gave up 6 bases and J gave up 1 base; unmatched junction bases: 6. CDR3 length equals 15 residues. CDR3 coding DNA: TGTGCCAGCAGCCAGCCGACAGGGGGGAACACTGAAGCTTTCTTT. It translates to CASSQPTGGNTEAFF.

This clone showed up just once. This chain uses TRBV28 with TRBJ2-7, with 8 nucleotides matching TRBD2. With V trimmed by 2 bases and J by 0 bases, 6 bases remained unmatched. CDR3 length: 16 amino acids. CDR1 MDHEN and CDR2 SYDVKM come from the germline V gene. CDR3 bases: TGTGCCAGCAGTTTAAGTTGGGCGGGGGGCTCCTACGAGCAGTACTTC. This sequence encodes CASSLSWAGGSYEQYF.

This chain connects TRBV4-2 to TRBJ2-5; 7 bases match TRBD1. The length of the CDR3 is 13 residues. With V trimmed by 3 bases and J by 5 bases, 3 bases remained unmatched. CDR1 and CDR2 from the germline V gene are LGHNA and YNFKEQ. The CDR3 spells CASSQGTVETQYF. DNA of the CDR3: TGTGCCAGCAGCCAGGGGACAGTGGAGACCCAGTACTTC.

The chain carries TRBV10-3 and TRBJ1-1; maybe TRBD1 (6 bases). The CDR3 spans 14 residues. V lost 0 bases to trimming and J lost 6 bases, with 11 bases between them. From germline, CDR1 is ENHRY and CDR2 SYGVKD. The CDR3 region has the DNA TGTGCCATCAGTGAGTCCGGCAGGGGCGCTGAAGCTTTCTTT. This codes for CAISESGRGAEAFF.

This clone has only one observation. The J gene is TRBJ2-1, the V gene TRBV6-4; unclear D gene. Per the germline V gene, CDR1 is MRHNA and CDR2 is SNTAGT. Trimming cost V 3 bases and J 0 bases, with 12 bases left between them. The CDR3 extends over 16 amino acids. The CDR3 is CASSEFRASSYNEQFF. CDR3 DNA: TGTGCCAGCAGTGAGTTTAGGGCGAGCTCCTACAATGAGCAGTTCTTC.

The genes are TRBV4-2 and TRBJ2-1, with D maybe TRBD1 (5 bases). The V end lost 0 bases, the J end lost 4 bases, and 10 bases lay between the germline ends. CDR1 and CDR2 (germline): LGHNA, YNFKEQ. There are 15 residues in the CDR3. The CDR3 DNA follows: TGTGCCAGCAGCCAAGAACCAGGGCTGTACAATGAGCAGTTCTTC. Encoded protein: CASSQEPGLYNEQFF.

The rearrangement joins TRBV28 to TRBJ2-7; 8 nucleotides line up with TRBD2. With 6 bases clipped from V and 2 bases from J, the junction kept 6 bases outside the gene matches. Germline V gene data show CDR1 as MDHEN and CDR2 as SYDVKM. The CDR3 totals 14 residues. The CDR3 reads CASSPAGVTYEQYF. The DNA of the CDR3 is TGTGCCAGCAGCCCAGCGGGAGTCACCTACGAGCAGTACTTC.

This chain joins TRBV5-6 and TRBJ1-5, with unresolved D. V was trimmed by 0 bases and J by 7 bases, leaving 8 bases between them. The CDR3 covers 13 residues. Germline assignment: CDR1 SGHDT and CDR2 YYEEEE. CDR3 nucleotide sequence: TGTGCCAGCAGCTTGGCCTCGGGACAGCCCCAGCATTTT. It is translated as CASSLASGQPQHF.

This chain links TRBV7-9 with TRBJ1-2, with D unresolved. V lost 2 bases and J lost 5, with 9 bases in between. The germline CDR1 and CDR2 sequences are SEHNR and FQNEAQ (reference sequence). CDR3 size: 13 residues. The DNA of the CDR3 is TGTGCCAGCAGCTTAAGAGAGGCTTATGGCTACACCTTC. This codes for CASSLREAYGYTF.

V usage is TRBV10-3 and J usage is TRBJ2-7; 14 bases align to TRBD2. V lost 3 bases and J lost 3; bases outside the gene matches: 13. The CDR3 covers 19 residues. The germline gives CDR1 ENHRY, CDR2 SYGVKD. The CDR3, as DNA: TGTGCCATCAGTGACCCGGGGACTAGCGGGAGAGCACTACTCTACGAGCAGTACTTC. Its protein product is CAISDPGTSGRALLYEQYF.

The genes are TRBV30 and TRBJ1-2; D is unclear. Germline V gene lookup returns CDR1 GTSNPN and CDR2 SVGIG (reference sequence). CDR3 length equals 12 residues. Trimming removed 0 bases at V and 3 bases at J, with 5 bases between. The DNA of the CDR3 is TGTGCCTGGAGTGTAGGCGACTATGGCTACACCTTC. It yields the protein CAWSVGDYGYTF.

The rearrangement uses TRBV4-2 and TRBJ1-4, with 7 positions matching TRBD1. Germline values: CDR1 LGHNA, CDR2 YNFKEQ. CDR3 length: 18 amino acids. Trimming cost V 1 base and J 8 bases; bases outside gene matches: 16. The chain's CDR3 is CASSQGISPGGGEEKLFF. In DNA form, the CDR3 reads TGTGCCAGCAGCCAAGGCATAAGTCCGGGAGGGGGCGAGGAAAAACTGTTTTTT.

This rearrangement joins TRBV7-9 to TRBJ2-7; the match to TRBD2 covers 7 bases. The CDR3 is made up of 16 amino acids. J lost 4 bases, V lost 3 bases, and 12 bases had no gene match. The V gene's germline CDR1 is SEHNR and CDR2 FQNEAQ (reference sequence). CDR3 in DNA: TGTGCCAGCAGCTTGCCTAGCGGATACGTCCCTTACGAGCAGTACTTC. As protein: CASSLPSGYVPYEQYF.

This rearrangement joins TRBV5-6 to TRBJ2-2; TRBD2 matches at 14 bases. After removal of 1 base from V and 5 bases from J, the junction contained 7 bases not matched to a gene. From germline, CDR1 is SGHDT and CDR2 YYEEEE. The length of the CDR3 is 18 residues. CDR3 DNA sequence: TGTGCCAGCAGCTTGACGGGACTAGCGGGAGTAAGAACCGGGGAGCTGTTTTTT. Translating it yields CASSLTGLAGVRTGELFF.

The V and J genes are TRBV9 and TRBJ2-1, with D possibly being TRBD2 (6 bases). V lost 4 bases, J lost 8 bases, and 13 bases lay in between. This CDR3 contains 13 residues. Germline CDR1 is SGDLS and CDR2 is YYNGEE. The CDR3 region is CASSQSRRDEQFF. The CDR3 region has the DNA TGTGCCAGCAGCCAATCCCGGAGGGATGAGCAGTTCTTC.

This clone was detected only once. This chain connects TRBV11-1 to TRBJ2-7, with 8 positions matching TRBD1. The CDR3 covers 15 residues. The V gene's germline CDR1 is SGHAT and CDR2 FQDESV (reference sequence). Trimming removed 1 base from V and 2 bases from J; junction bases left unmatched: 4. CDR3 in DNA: TGTGCCAGCAGCTTAGGGGACAGGAAAACCTACGAGCAGTACTTC. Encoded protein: CASSLGDRKTYEQYF.

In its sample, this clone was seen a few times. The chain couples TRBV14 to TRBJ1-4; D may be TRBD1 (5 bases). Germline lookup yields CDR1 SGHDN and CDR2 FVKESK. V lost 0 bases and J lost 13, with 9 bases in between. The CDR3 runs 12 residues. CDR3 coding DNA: TGTGCCAGCAGCCAAGAAGGGGCTAGACTGTTTTTT. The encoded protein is CASSQEGARLFF.

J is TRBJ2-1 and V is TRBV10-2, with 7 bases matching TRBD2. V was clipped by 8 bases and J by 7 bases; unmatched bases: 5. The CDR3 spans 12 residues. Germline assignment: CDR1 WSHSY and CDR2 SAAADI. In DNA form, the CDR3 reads TGCGCCAGCCTCAGCGGGACGAATGAGCAGTTCTTC. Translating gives CASLSGTNEQFF.